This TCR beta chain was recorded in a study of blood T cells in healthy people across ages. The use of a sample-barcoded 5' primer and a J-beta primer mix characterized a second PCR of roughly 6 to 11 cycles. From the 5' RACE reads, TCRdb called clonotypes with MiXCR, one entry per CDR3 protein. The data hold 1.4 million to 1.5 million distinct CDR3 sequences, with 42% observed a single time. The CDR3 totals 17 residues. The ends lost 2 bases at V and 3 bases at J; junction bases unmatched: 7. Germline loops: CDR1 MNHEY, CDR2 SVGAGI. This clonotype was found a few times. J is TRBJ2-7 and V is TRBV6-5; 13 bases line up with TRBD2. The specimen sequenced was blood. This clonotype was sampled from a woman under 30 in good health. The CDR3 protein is CASSYAGTSGNFYEQYF. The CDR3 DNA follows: TGTGCCAGCAGTTACGCAGGGACTAGCGGGAATTTCTACGAGCAGTACTTC.